The 14 T cell receptor beta chains in this list originate from one sample, sequenced in a study of T-cell memory formation after mild COVID-19. Each CDR3 protein is one row after TCRdb ran MiXCR on the 5' RACE reads. The sample records roughly 13,000 distinct CDR3 sequences, approximately 12% being singletons. The sample consisted of PBMCs or a T cell subset sorted from them (not recorded which). The receptors stem from an adult woman who had mild COVID-19 (a few samples of this study predate the infection). Cell type and time point are not known.

In this sample, this clonotype turned up many times. The chain links TRBV27 to TRBJ2-3; D is ambiguous. Germline assignment: CDR1 MNHEY and CDR2 SMNVEV (reference sequence). V lost 6 bases and J lost 6, with 10 bases in between. The CDR3 sequence is 12 residues long. The CDR3 coding sequence is TGTGCCAGCAGGTTGCCTGGGGATACGCAGTATTTT. Protein sequence: CASRLPGDTQYF.

This clonotype occurred many times. This chain uses TRBV4-3 with TRBJ2-7, with no clear D. Germline V gene lookup returns CDR1 LGHNA and CDR2 YSLEER. Trimming removed 1 base from V and 0 bases from J, with 10 bases in between. CDR3 length equals 15 residues. The CDR3 DNA follows: TGCGCCAGCAGCCAAGGACGGATGAGCTCCTACGAGCAGTACTTC. It is translated as CASSQGRMSSYEQYF.

This clonotype was seen repeatedly, ten times or more. The chain recombines TRBV6-5 with TRBJ1-1, with D perhaps TRBD1 (5 bases). V lost 4 bases to trimming and J lost 7 bases, with 19 bases between them. The CDR3 has 15 amino acids. Per the germline V gene, CDR1 is MNHEY and CDR2 is SVGAGI. The CDR3 DNA reads TGTGCCAGCAGTTGGGGGGATGGGGGGGAGGGTGAAGCTTTCTTT. Amino acids: CASSWGDGGEGEAFF.

This clonotype was observed a few times. The gene calls are TRBV6-4 and TRBJ2-1; TRBD2 matches 7 bases. The V gene's germline CDR1 is MRHNA and CDR2 SNTAGT. V was pared by 9 bases and J by 4 bases, with 9 bases of the junction left unmatched. CDR3 length: 14 residues. The CDR3 DNA is TGTGCCAGAAAACGTCTAGCGGTTTACAATGAGCAGTTCTTC. It encodes CARKRLAVYNEQFF.

This clonotype was observed many times. The chain is built from TRBV7-9 and TRBJ2-5; no clear D gene. V was clipped by 6 bases and J by 2 bases, with 1 base between them. The CDR3 runs 10 residues. CDR1 is SEHNR and CDR2 is FQNEAQ in the germline V gene (reference sequence). CDR3 nucleotide sequence: TGTGCCAGCAGACAAGAGACCCAGTACTTC. Translating gives CASRQETQYF.

The chain carries TRBV5-1 and TRBJ2-1; D is perhaps TRBD2 (7 bases). Germline assignment: CDR1 SGHRS and CDR2 YFSETQ. The CDR3 has 15 amino acids. V dropped 2 bases and J dropped 6 bases, with 15 bases sitting between them. CDR3 sequence: CASSFFAGAANEQFF. The CDR3 coding sequence is TGCGCCAGCAGCTTTTTCGCGGGGGCCGCCAATGAGCAGTTCTTC.

This clonotype was detected ten times or more. This chain joins TRBV19 and TRBJ1-1; D gene unclear. V shed 5 bases and J shed 0 bases, with 7 bases lying between them. The CDR3 loop spans 13 amino acids. Germline lookup yields CDR1 LNHDA and CDR2 SQIVND (reference sequence). CDR3 DNA: TGTGCCAGTAGTCCGATGCTGAACACTGAAGCTTTCTTT. It encodes CASSPMLNTEAFF. The whole variable domain, remainder taken from reference TRBV19 and TRBJ1-1, is DGGITQSPKYLFRKEGQNVTLSCEQNLNHDAMYWYRQDPGQGLRLIYYSQIVNDFQKGDIAEGYSVSREKKESFPLTVTSAQKNPTAFYLCASSPMLNTEAFFGQGTRLTVV.

Only a few counts were recorded for this clonotype. This rearrangement joins TRBV12-3 or TRBV12-4 to TRBJ2-7; 13 bases are a match to TRBD2. J gave up 7 bases and V 5 bases, and 26 bases lay outside the gene matches. The CDR3 covers 21 residues. The CDR3 DNA is TGTGCCAGCAGTCCGACCATCTTGACTAGCGGGAGGACCATACTGTTAAATGAGCAGTACTTC. This sequence encodes CASSPTILTSGRTILLNEQYF.

The DNA for the CDR3 is TGTGCCAGCAGCTTAGGAGGCCCCGCTGTAGCCAATGAGCAGTTCTTC. Encoded protein: CASSLGGPAVANEQFF. This sequence joins TRBV11-2 and TRBJ2-1; unclear D gene. Trimming pared 1 base from V and 6 bases from J, leaving 16 bases between. The CDR3 covers 16 residues. Germline CDR1 is SGHAT and CDR2 is FQNNGV.

This clonotype appeared a single time. This sequence joins TRBV11-2 and TRBJ2-4, with D possibly being TRBD2 (6 bases). The CDR3 contains 11 residues. V was clipped by 3 bases and J by 9 bases, with 6 bases between them. Germline CDR1 reads SGHAT; CDR2 reads FQNNGV. For the CDR3, the DNA is TGTGCCAGCAGCTTCGGGGGCATTCAGTACTTC. Amino acid sequence: CASSFGGIQYF.

At least ten counts were recorded for this clonotype. The V call is TRBV7-9, the J call TRBJ2-7; the D gene is possibly TRBD1 (6 bases). The ends were cut back, 5 bases at V and 0 bases at J, with 14 bases in the middle. The CDR3 spans 15 residues. Germline CDR1 is SEHNR and CDR2 is FQNEAQ (reference sequence). CDR3: CASSHRQEHSYEQYF. The CDR3 nucleotides read TGTGCCAGCAGCCATAGACAGGAGCACTCCTACGAGCAGTACTTC.

The chain links TRBV12-3 or TRBV12-4 to TRBJ2-7, with a tentative D call TRBD1 (7 bases). The CDR3 is 15 amino acids. V was trimmed by 3 bases and J by 5 bases, leaving 17 bases between them. The chain's CDR3 is CASSFRTGGQDEQYF. The CDR3 DNA reads as TGTGCCAGCAGTTTTAGGACAGGAGGGCAAGACGAGCAGTACTTC.

This clonotype has a count of ten or more. The chain joins TRBV4-1 to TRBJ1-2; D ambiguous. The CDR3 totals 15 residues. The germline gives CDR1 MGHRA, CDR2 YSYEKL. Between the trimmed V and J ends, which lost 0 bases and 2 bases, there was a span of 10 bases. As DNA, the CDR3 is TGCGCCAGCAGCCAAGAGTTTCCGGCAAACTATGGCTACACCTTC. Its protein is CASSQEFPANYGYTF.

This clonotype has at least ten counts. CDR3 loop: CATKLLGPGDTADTQYF. CDR3 nucleotides: TGTGCCACCAAACTATTAGGGCCGGGGGACACCGCGGATACGCAGTATTTT. The chain joins TRBV6-1 to TRBJ2-3, with D possibly being TRBD1 or TRBD2 (6 bases each). CDR3 length: 17 residues. The germline V gene encodes CDR1 MNHNS and CDR2 SASEGT. V shed 10 bases and J shed 6 bases, with 29 bases lying between them.